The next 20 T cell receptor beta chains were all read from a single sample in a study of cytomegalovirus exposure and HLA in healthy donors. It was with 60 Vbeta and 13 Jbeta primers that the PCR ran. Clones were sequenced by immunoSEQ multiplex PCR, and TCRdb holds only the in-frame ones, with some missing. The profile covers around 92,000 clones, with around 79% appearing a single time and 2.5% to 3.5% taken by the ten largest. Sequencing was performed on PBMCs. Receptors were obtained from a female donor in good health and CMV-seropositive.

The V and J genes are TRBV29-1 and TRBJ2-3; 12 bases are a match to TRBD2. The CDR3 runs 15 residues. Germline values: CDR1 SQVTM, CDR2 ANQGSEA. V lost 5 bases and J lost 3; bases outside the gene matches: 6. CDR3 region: CSVRLAGVGTDTQYF. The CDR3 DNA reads TGCAGCGTTAGACTAGCGGGAGTCGGAACAGATACGCAGTATTTT.

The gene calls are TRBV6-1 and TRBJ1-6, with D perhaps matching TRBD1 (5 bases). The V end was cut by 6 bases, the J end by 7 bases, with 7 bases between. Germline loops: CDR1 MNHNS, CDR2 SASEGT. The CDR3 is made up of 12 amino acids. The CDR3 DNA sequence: TGTGCCAGCAGACAGGTCAATTCACCCCTCCACTTT. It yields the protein CASRQVNSPLHF.

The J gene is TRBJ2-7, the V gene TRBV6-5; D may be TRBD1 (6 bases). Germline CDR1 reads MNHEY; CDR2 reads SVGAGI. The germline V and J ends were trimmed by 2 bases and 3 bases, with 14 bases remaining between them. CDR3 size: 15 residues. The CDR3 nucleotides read TGTGCCAGCAGTTACGGCAGGGGCCTCCTCTACGAGCAGTACTTC. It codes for CASSYGRGLLYEQYF.

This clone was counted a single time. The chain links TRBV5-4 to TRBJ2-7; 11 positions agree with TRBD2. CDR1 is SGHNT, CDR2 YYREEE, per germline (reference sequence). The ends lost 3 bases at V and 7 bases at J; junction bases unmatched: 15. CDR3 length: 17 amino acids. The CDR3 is CASSSGTSGAGLLEQYV. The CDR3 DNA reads TGTGCCAGCAGCTCCGGGACTAGCGGAGCCGGACTTTTAGAGCAGTACGTC.

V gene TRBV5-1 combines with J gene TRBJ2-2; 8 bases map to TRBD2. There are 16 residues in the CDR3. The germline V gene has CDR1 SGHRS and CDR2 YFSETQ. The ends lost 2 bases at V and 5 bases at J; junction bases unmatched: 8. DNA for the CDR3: TGCGCCAGCAGCTTTTCGCCTAGCGGGTATACCGGGGAGCTGTTTTTT. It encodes CASSFSPSGYTGELFF.

DNA for the CDR3: TGTGCCAGCACACTTGGGACAGCCTCTAGGAATGAGCAGTTCTTC. Translation gives CASTLGTASRNEQFF. The gene calls are TRBV28 and TRBJ2-1, with 7 bases fitting TRBD1. Germline CDR1 MDHEN, CDR2 SYDVKM. The junction had 13 bases not matched to a gene; V was cut back by 7 bases and J by 7 bases. The CDR3 totals 15 residues.

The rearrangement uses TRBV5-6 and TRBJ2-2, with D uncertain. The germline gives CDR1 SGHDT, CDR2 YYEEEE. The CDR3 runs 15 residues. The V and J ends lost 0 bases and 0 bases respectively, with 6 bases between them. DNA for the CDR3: TGTGCCAGCAGCTTGGCTTTCGCGAACACCGGGGAGCTGTTTTTT. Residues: CASSLAFANTGELFF.

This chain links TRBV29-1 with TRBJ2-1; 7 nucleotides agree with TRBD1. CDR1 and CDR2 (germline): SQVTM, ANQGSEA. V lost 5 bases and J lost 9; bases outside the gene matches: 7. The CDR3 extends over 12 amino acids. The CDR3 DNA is TGCAGCGTTTGGGTGACAGGGCGTGAGCAGTTCTTC. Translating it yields CSVWVTGREQFF.

The CDR3 here is CASSQDGDSRNSPLHF. The CDR3 nucleotides read TGCGCCAGCAGCCAAGATGGAGACAGCAGAAATTCACCCCTCCACTTT. The chain employs TRBV4-3 and TRBJ1-6; D is perhaps TRBD1 (5 bases). The ends were cut back, 0 bases at V and 7 bases at J, with 13 bases in the middle. CDR1 and CDR2 (germline): LGHNA, YSLEER. The length of the CDR3 is 16 residues.

The CDR3 DNA reads as TGTGCCAGCAGCGTATCAAGAGCGGGAGGGCCCTACGAGCAGTACTTC. This encodes CASSVSRAGGPYEQYF. The genes are TRBV9 and TRBJ2-7; 10 bases map to TRBD2. Losses at the gene ends were 1 base for V and 2 bases for J; bases not matched to a gene: 6. The CDR3 runs 16 residues. CDR1 is SGDLS and CDR2 is YYNGEE in the germline V gene.

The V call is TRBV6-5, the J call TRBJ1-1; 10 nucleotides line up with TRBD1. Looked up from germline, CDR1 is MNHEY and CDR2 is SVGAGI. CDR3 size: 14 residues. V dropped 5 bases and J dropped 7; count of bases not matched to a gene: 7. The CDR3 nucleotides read TGTGCCAGCAGTCGGGACAGGGGAACGGGTGAAGCTTTCTTT. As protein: CASSRDRGTGEAFF.

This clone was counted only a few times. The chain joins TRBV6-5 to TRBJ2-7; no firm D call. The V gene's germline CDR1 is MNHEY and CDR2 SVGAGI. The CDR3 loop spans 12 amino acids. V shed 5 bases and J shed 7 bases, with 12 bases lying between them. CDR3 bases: TGTGCCAGCAGTGAAGCGCAGAGAGAGCAGTACTTC. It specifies CASSEAQREQYF.

Here the CDR3 reads CASSAPKPYTF. The CDR3 coding sequence is TGTGCCAGCAGTGCCCCCAAGCCCTACACCTTC. V and J are TRBV6-1 and TRBJ1-2, with D hard to call. This CDR3 has 11 residues. CDR1 is MNHNS, CDR2 SASEGT, per germline. Trimming cost V 4 bases and J 10 bases, with 10 bases left between them.

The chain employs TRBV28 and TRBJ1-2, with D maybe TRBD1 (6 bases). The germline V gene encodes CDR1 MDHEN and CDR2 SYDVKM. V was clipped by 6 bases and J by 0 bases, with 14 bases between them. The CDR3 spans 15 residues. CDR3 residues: CASSPQQGANYGYTF. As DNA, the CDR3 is TGTGCCAGCAGCCCCCAACAGGGAGCTAACTATGGCTACACCTTC.

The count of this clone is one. The CDR3 DNA reads as TGTGCCAGCAGCATCACCGGGACAGGGATCACCGGGGAGCTGTTTTTT. This encodes CASSITGTGITGELFF. This chain uses TRBV5-4 with TRBJ2-2, with TRBD1 matching 9 bases. CDR1 is SGHNT, CDR2 YYREEE, per germline (reference sequence). The CDR3 is 16 residues long. V trimming: 4 bases; J trimming: 4 bases; junction bases outside the gene matches: 8.

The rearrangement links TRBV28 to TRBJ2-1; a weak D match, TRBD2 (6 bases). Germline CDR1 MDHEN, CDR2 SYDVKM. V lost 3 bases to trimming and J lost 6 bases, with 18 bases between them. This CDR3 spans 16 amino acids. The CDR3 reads CASSLLGRLGSNEQFF. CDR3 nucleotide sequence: TGTGCCAGCAGTTTGTTAGGGCGACTAGGATCCAATGAGCAGTTCTTC.

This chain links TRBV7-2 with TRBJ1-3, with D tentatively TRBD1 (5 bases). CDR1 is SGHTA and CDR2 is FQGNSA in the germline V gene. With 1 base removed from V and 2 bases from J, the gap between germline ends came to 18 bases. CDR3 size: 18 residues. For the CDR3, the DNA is TGTGCCAGCAGCTTAGGATCAACAGGCCTACTCACTGGAAACACCATATATTTT. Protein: CASSLGSTGLLTGNTIYF.

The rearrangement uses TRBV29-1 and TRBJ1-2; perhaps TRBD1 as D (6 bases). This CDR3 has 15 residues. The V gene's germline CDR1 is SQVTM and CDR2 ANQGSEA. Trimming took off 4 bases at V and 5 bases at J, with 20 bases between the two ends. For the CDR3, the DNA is TGCAGCGTTGTCCCAATCCGGGACACTCGATATGGCTACACCTTC. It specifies CSVVPIRDTRYGYTF.

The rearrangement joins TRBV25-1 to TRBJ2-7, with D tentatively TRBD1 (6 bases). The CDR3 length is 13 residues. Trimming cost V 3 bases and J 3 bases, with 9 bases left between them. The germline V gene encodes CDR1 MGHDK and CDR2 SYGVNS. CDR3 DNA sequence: TGTGCCAGCAGTGACTCGGGACACTACGAGCAGTACTTC. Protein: CASSDSGHYEQYF.

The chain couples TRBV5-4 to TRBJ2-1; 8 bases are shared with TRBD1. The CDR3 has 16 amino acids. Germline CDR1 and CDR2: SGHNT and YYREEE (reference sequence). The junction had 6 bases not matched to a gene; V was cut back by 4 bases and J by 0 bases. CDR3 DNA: TGTGCCAGCAGCCTAGGACAGGGAAGCTCCTACAATGAGCAGTTCTTC. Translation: CASSLGQGSSYNEQFF.